Sequencing of this T cell receptor beta chain was carried out in a study of cytotoxic CD8 clonotypes in ibrutinib-treated CLL. For the study at large: Samples averaged approximately 250,000 productive templates and approximately 100,000 productive rearrangements.

Germline values: CDR1 LNHDA, CDR2 SQIVND (reference sequence). Trimming pared 2 bases from V and 1 base from J, leaving 5 bases between. This CDR3 is built from 13 residues. The planned depth of sequencing spanned 1 in 200,000 to 1 in 1 million T cells. TCRdb keeps only in-frame clones here, not all; method: immunoSEQ multiplex PCR. The sample lists roughly 42,000 clones; about two thirds were seen once. Library input was about 2 micrograms of DNA from cryopreserved PBMCs. The J gene is TRBJ1-1, the V gene TRBV19, with no clear D. The sequence derives from a human donor with chronic lymphocytic leukemia. Sequencing was performed on PBMCs, taken at disease progression, from a patient treated with ibrutinib. In DNA form, the CDR3 reads TGTGCCAGTAGTATATCCTGGAACACTGAAGCTTTCTTT. This encodes CASSISWNTEAFF.